Presented here are 20 T cell receptor beta chains from one specimen sequenced in a study of PD-1 blockade in mismatch repair-deficient tumors. Using immunoSEQ multiplex PCR, the repertoire was profiled, and TCRdb retains in-frame clones only, with some absent. The top ten clones hold approximately 22% of a sample with fewer than 50,000 clones, more than 75% of them seen once. Here the sequenced sample was peripheral blood, taken 4 weeks after starting pembrolizumab. These TCRs come from an adult with mismatch repair-deficient cancer.

The chain has TRBV15 and TRBJ2-3; TRBD2 aligns across 9 bases. This CDR3 is built from 16 residues. The germline CDR1 and CDR2 sequences are LNHNV and YYDKDF (reference sequence). Trimming at V came to 4 bases and at J to 3 bases, leaving 8 bases not matched to a gene. CDR3 residues: CATSILSLAGTDTQYF. CDR3 nucleotides: TGTGCCACCAGCATCCTCAGCCTAGCGGGGACAGATACGCAGTATTTT.

The table lists this clone with a few counts. This chain links TRBV4-1 with TRBJ2-7; 9 nucleotides match TRBD2. Germline-derived CDR1 and CDR2 are MGHRA and YSYEKL. J lost 2 bases, V lost 0 bases, and 2 bases had no gene match. The CDR3 consists of 15 residues. The CDR3: CASSQDLAGAYEQYF. The DNA of the CDR3 is TGCGCCAGCAGCCAAGATTTAGCGGGAGCCTACGAGCAGTACTTC.

CDR3 sequence (DNA): TGTGCCAGCAGTTACTTAGGAACCCGGAATACCGGGGAGCTGTTTTTT. It translates to CASSYLGTRNTGELFF. The chain couples TRBV6-6 to TRBJ2-2; D unresolved. This CDR3 is built from 16 residues. Looked up from germline, CDR1 is MNHNY and CDR2 is SVGAGI (reference sequence). Trimming took 1 base from V and 5 from J, leaving 14 bases between them.

In its sample, this clone was seen a few times. The chain links TRBV19 to TRBJ2-5; D is perhaps TRBD2 (6 bases). Per the germline V gene, CDR1 is LNHDA and CDR2 is SQIVND (reference sequence). V was pared by 3 bases and J by 4 bases, with 21 bases between. The CDR3 is 17 residues long. Here the CDR3 DNA reads TGTGCCAGTAGTATGGGGGGAGGAGTAAGATCGGGAGAGACCCAGTACTTC. Translated: CASSMGGGVRSGETQYF.

This clone was observed a single time. The J gene is TRBJ2-7, the V gene TRBV13; no definite D call. The CDR3 runs to 15 residues. V gave up 4 bases and J gave up 0 bases, with 13 bases separating them. In germline, CDR1 is PRHDT, CDR2 FYEKMQ (reference sequence). The CDR3, as DNA: TGTGCCAGCAGCTCCTTGCCAAGTGCCTCCTACGAGCAGTACTTC. This gives the protein CASSSLPSASYEQYF. Using reference TRBV13 and TRBJ2-7 for the parts outside the CDR3, the full variable domain is AAGVIQSPRHLIKEKRETATLKCYPIPRHDTVYWYQQGPGQDPQFLISFYEKMQSDKGSIPDRFSAQQFSDYHSELNMSSLELGDSALYFCASSSLPSASYEQYFGPGTRLTVT.

This chain uses TRBV18 with TRBJ2-2, with 7 bases lining up with TRBD1. Germline V lookup: CDR1 KGHSH, CDR2 LQKENI. The junction had 14 bases not matched to a gene; V was cut back by 6 bases and J by 4 bases. This CDR3 comprises 17 residues. DNA for the CDR3: TGTGCCAGCTCTCCCCGCCGGAGACAGGGACGCACCGGGGAGCTGTTTTTT. As protein: CASSPRRRQGRTGELFF. Using reference TRBV18 and TRBJ2-2 for the parts outside the CDR3, the full variable domain is NAGVMQNPRHLVRRRGQEARLRCSPMKGHSHVYWYRQLPEEGLKFMVYLQKENIIDESGMPKERFSAEFPKEGPSILRIQQVVRGDSAAYFCASSPRRRQGRTGELFFGEGSRLTVL.

The chain has TRBV13 and TRBJ2-1; D may be TRBD1 or TRBD2 (5 bases each). This CDR3 contains 15 residues. Trimming pared 5 bases from V and 9 bases from J, leaving 20 bases between. Germline V gene sequence: CDR1 PRHDT, CDR2 FYEKMQ (reference sequence). CDR3 in DNA: TGTGCCAGCAGCCCTTGGGACCCTCCCTGGAGTGAGCAGTTCTTC. This translates into CASSPWDPPWSEQFF.

The V and J genes are TRBV12-5 and TRBJ2-7; D might be TRBD2 (5 bases). Deletions cut 0 bases from V and 7 bases from J, with 28 bases between. CDR1 is LGHNT, CDR2 FRNRAP, per germline. CDR3 length: 19 residues. The CDR3 DNA sequence: TGTGCTAGTGGTTTGGTATTAGGAAAGTCGACCCTACCGGGGTGGGAGCAGTACTTC. This translates into CASGLVLGKSTLPGWEQYF.

This clone has just a few counts. The chain carries TRBV4-1 and TRBJ2-1; the match to TRBD2 covers 11 bases. The CDR3 loop spans 17 amino acids. Trimming took 4 bases from V and 5 from J; bases not matched to a gene: 10. Germline V gene lookup returns CDR1 MGHRA and CDR2 YSYEKL. The CDR3 DNA sequence: TGCGCCAGCAGCCTAGAGCCGACTAGCGGGGCTAACAATGAGCAGTTCTTC. This sequence encodes CASSLEPTSGANNEQFF.

This sequence joins TRBV7-8 and TRBJ2-5; 8 bases match TRBD1. The CDR3 has 14 residues. The germline V gene has CDR1 SGHVS and CDR2 FQNEAQ. Trimming took 1 base from V and 5 from J; bases not matched to a gene: 3. The CDR3 region is CASSLDRGEETQYF. The DNA of the CDR3 is TGTGCCAGCAGCTTAGACAGGGGGGAGGAGACCCAGTACTTC.

The V and J genes are TRBV27 and TRBJ1-1; D call uncertain. The germline gives CDR1 MNHEY, CDR2 SMNVEV (reference sequence). The CDR3 loop spans 17 amino acids. V gave up 2 bases and J gave up 5 bases, with 21 bases separating them. CDR3 coding DNA: TGTGCCAGCAGTTTAAAGAGCAGTGGGCAGCGGGCAACTGAAGCTTTCTTT. Its translation: CASSLKSSGQRATEAFF.

The CDR3 here is CASSQEGGAGGYYEQYF. The CDR3 region has the DNA TGCGCCAGCAGCCAGGAGGGGGGGGCGGGAGGATACTACGAGCAGTACTTC. The V call is TRBV4-1, the J call TRBJ2-7; 8 positions match TRBD2. Trimming removed 3 bases from V and 3 bases from J; junction bases left unmatched: 13. Germline-derived CDR1 and CDR2 are MGHRA and YSYEKL. The CDR3 consists of 17 residues.

The chain couples TRBV7-6 to TRBJ1-1; maybe TRBD1 (6 bases). The CDR3 has 16 residues. Deletions cut 1 base from V and 1 base from J, with 13 bases between. The germline V gene encodes CDR1 SGHVS and CDR2 FNYEAQ. The CDR3 loop is CASSLVFGQTNTEAFF. DNA for the CDR3: TGTGCCAGCAGCTTAGTCTTCGGACAGACGAACACTGAAGCTTTCTTT.

The chain couples TRBV27 to TRBJ2-7, with 9 bases identical to TRBD1. CDR1 is MNHEY and CDR2 is SMNVEV in the germline V gene (reference sequence). There are 12 residues in the CDR3. The ends lost 8 bases at V and 3 bases at J; junction bases unmatched: 2. In nucleotides, the CDR3 is TGTGCCAGCGGGACAGGGTACTACGAGCAGTACTTC. It yields the protein CASGTGYYEQYF.

This clone was detected a few times. V gene TRBV4-3 combines with J gene TRBJ2-5, with 7 bases that match TRBD2. Trimming took 0 bases from V and 6 from J; bases not matched to a gene: 7. Germline CDR1 LGHNA, CDR2 YSLEER. The CDR3 sequence is 15 residues long. CDR3 region: CASSQEPAAGKTQYF. DNA of the CDR3: TGCGCCAGCAGCCAAGAACCGGCAGCGGGAAAGACCCAGTACTTC.

The chain has TRBV19 and TRBJ2-2; no firm D call. Germline CDR1 LNHDA, CDR2 SQIVND (reference sequence). V lost 1 base to trimming and J lost 5 bases, with 5 bases between them. The CDR3 has 13 amino acids. The CDR3 DNA follows: TGTGCCAGTAGTATAGGTCTAACCGGGGAGCTGTTTTTT. This encodes CASSIGLTGELFF.

This chain connects TRBV5-6 to TRBJ2-4, with D maybe TRBD1 (6 bases). There are 15 residues in the CDR3. Between the trimmed V and J ends, which lost 1 base and 4 bases, there was a span of 12 bases. Germline CDR1 and CDR2: SGHDT and YYEEEE. The CDR3 coding sequence is TGTGCCAGCAGCTTGTCTTGGCAGGGGAAAAACATTCAGTACTTC. Its translation is CASSLSWQGKNIQYF.

The V gene is TRBV29-1, the J gene TRBJ1-2; D ambiguous. The germline gives CDR1 SQVTM, CDR2 ANQGSEA. The length of the CDR3 is 9 residues. V was shortened by 5 bases and J by 7 bases, with 5 bases between the two germline ends. For the CDR3, the DNA is TGCAGCGTTTTACGTGGCTACACCTTC. This codes for CSVLRGYTF.

The chain has TRBV30 and TRBJ1-1; D gene ambiguous. CDR3 length equals 12 residues. The germline gives CDR1 GTSNPN, CDR2 SVGIG (reference sequence). V was cut by 0 bases and J by 8 bases, with 10 bases left in between. The CDR3 region has the DNA TGTGCCTGGAGTGTATTTAGGTCCGAAGCTTTCTTT. This encodes CAWSVFRSEAFF. Variable domain in full (rest from reference TRBV30 and TRBJ1-1): SQTIHQWPATLVQPVGSPLSLECTVEGTSNPNLYWYRQAAGRGLQLLFYSVGIGQISSEVPQNLSASRPQDRQFILSSKKLLLSDSGFYLCAWSVFRSEAFFGQGTRLTVV.

This clone came up once. The J gene is TRBJ1-5, the V gene TRBV30, with TRBD1 as a possible D gene (5 bases). The CDR3 consists of 13 residues. V lost 0 bases, J lost 5 bases, and 8 bases lay in between. Germline V gene data show CDR1 as GTSNPN and CDR2 as SVGIG (reference sequence). CDR3 loop: CAWSVRGDQPQHF. The DNA of the CDR3 is TGTGCCTGGAGTGTACGGGGGGATCAGCCCCAGCATTTT.